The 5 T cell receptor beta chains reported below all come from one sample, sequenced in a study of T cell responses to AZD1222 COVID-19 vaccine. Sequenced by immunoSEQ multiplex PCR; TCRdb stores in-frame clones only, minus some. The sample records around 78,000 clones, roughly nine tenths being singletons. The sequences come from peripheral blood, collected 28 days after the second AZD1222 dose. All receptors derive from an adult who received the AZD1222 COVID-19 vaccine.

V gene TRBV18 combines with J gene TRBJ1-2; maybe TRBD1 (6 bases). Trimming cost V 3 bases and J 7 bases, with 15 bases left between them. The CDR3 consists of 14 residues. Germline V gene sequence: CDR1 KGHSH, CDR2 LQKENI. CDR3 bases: TGTGCCAGCTCACCCGCACAGGGAGGGCTTGGCTACACCTTC. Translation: CASSPAQGGLGYTF. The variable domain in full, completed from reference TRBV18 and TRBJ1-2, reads NAGVMQNPRHLVRRRGQEARLRCSPMKGHSHVYWYRQLPEEGLKFMVYLQKENIIDESGMPKERFSAEFPKEGPSILRIQQVVRGDSAAYFCASSPAQGGLGYTFGSGTRLTVV.

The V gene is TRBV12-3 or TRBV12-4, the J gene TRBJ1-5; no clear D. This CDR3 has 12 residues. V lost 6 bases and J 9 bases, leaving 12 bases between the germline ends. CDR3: CASSPRVGPQHF. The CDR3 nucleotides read TGTGCCAGCAGCCCACGGGTTGGGCCCCAGCATTTT.

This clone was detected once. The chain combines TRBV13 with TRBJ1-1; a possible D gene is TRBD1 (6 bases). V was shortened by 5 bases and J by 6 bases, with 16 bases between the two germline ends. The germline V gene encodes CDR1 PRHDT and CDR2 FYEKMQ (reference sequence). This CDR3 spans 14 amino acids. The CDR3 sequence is CASSPRPGGPEAFF. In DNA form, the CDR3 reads TGTGCCAGCAGCCCGCGTCCCGGGGGGCCTGAAGCTTTCTTT.

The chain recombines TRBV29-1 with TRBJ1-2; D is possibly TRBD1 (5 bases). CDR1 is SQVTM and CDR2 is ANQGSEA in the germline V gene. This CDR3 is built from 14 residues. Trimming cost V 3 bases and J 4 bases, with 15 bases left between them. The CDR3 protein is CSVDSGSRTYGYTF. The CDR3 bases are TGCAGCGTTGATTCAGGGTCTCGCACCTATGGCTACACCTTC.

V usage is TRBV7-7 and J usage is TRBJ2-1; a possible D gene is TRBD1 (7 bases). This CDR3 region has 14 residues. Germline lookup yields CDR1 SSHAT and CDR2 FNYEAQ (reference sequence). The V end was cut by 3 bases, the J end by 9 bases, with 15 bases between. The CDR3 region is CASSLGPGGGEQFF. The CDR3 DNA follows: TGTGCCAGCAGCTTGGGGCCAGGGGGAGGTGAGCAGTTCTTC.